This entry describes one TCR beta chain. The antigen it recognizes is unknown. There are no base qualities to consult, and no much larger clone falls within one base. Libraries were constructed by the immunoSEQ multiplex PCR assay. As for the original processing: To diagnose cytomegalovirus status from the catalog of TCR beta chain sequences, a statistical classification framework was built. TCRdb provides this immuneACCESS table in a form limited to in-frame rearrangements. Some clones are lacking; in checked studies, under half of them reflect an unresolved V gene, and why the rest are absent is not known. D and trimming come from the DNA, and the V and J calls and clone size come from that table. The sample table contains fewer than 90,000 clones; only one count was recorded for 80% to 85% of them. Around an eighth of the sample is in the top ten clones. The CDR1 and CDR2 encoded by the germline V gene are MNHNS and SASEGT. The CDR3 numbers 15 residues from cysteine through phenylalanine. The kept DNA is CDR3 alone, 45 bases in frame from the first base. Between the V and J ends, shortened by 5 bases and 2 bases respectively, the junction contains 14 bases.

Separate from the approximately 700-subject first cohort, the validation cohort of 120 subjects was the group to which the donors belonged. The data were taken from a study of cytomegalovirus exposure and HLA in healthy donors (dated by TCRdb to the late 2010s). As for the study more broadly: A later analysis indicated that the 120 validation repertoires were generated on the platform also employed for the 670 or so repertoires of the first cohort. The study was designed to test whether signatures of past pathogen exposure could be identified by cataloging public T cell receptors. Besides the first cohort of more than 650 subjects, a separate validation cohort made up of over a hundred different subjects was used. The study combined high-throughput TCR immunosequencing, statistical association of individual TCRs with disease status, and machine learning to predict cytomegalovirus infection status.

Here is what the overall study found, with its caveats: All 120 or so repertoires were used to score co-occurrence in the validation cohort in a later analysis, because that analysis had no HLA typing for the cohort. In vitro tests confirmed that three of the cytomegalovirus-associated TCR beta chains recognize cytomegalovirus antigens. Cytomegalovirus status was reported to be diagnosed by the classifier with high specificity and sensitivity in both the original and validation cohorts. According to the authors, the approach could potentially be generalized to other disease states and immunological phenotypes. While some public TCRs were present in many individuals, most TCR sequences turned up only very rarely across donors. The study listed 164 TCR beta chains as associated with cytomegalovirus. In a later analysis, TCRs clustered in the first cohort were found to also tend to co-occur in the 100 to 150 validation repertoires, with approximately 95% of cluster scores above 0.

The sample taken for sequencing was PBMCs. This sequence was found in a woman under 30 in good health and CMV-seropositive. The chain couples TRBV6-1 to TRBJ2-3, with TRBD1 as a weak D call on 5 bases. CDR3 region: CASSWLGLDTDTQYF. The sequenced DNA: TGTGCCAGCAGTTGGCTGGGGCTTGACACAGATACGCAGTATTTT.